This TCR beta chain was found in a study of cytomegalovirus exposure and HLA in healthy donors (dated by TCRdb to 2017 to 2019). Describing the broader study: An earlier analysis of some 500 of the donors reported about 290 Gb of sequence data and 117 million unique TCR beta sequences from about 179 million T cells. An earlier analysis of some 600 of the donors applied high-throughput TCR beta sequencing to assess whether each TCR beta V gene segment acted as functional or pseudogenic. The study aimed to test whether cataloging public T cell receptors could reveal signatures of past pathogen exposure. Class I and class II HLA loci were covered by the typing at four-digit resolution. Of the roughly 400 genotyped donors, 65% to 90% fell in the genetic ancestry cluster associated with self-reported Caucasian donors. The study profiled the T cell repertoires of approximately 700 subjects by immunosequencing and related them to cytomegalovirus serostatus. All discovery cohort repertoires had been generated on a single sequencing platform. In addition to the first cohort of 666 subjects, a separate validation cohort of approximately 130 different subjects was used. An early release covering roughly 640 HLA-typed donors comprised about 300 gigabases of sequencing data and 85 million to 100 million unique TCR sequences. In a later analysis, previously published TCR beta repertoires from fewer than 750 donors were re-analyzed and high-resolution HLA genotyping was added so that TCR occurrence patterns could be studied. To predict cytomegalovirus infection status, the study combined high-throughput TCR immunosequencing, statistical association of individual TCRs with disease status, and machine learning. In the later analysis, no new phenotypic data were used to find candidate immune exposures; instead, reliance was placed on TCR beta sequences and their occurrence across donors. The number of donors typed differed by locus, with roughly 620-630 for A, B, C, DRB1 and DQB1, around 520 for DQA1, nearly 610 for DPA1, and some 450 for DPB1. Among 350 to 400 genotyped donors of the cohort, an average of about 240,000 unique TCR beta nucleotide sequences were sequenced per donor, around a sixth of them non-productive. Genome-wide SNP genotypes for about three fifths of the roughly 670 donors were used in a later genetic analysis, which treated that subset as a discovery cohort. Donor age, sex, ethnicity and CMV serostatus were compiled together with the repertoire data. A handful of DR-DQ haplotypes were handled as single units for association and clustering because linkage in the cohort was strong. Study-level results and caveats: Some IMGT-functional V segments, including TRBV6-2 and TRBV6-3, could not be distinguished by the 87-base-pair reads and were therefore excluded. When HLA alleles, especially DR and DQ, strongly co-occurred, TCR associations were difficult to assign to individual alleles. In a later genetic analysis, fewer N-insertions in productive TCRs were reported among donors in an Asian-associated ancestry cluster than the approximately 710-donor mean. Immune exposure information for the cohort was limited to CMV serostatus. The presence/absence analyses assumed that sequencing depth was roughly uniform across donors, and that assumption may not be true. Linkage disequilibrium might explain the correlated functional status among segregating V segments, but an unknown experimental factor could not be excluded. V-gene and J-gene trimming of TCR beta chains was associated with a missense DCLRE1C variant in a later genetic analysis, and the association was replicated in an independent cohort. A later analysis found that most CMV-associated TCR beta chains appeared HLA-restricted, with HLA associations seemingly driven largely by CMV exposure. Because counts were too low, about 18 rarely observed V segments, including chromosome 9 orphons, were left out of the earlier analysis of a few hundred of the donors. A further reported finding was that TCR beta sequences accurately predicted the HLA-A and HLA-B alleles for most subjects in the first cohort. In an earlier analysis of some 540 of the donors, most TCR beta V segments appeared in productive rearrangements about 90% or about 30% of the time, broadly matching IMGT annotations. The authors suggested that the approach could potentially be extended to other disease states and immunological phenotypes. Because HLA typing was unavailable for some donors at each locus, only the typed subset was used in association tests. A later analysis reported that several top co-occurrence clusters appeared linked to parvovirus B19, influenza, CMV and Epstein-Barr virus. Only TCR beta chains were sequenced in this cohort, and the absence of alpha or paired-chain data limited detectable features. In both the original and validation cohorts, the classifier was reported to diagnose cytomegalovirus status with high specificity and sensitivity. A few of the identified cytomegalovirus-associated TCR beta chains were confirmed in vitro to be specific for cytomegalovirus antigens. While some public TCRs were present in many individuals, most TCR sequences turned up only very rarely across donors. In the study, 150 to 200 TCR beta chains were listed as associated with cytomegalovirus. At a false discovery rate of 0.05, a later analysis linked around 15,000 TCR beta sequences to specific HLA alleles. In a later analysis, the rate of TCR association differed among HLA loci, with DRB1 alleles having the most associated TCRs and HLA-C alleles having the fewest. Compared with equally common non-associated chains, HLA-associated TCR beta chains in a later analysis were more clonally expanded and had lower generation probabilities. A cluster of highly shared sequence variants was judged likely to represent a technical artifact of the sequencing pipeline.

Measured from the cysteine to the phenylalanine, the CDR3 is 14 residues long. The retained sequence is limited to the CDR3, 42 bases, with the frame set at the first base. Sequences LNHDA (CDR1) and SQIVND (CDR2) are obtained from the germline V gene (reference sequence). V is pared back by 5 bases and J by 3 bases, with 10 bases lying between the germline termini. The cohort comprised fewer than 750 healthy bone marrow donors. At the time of sampling, every cohort member was nominally healthy, though immune exposures that went unrecorded were likely present. The donor tested CMV seropositive, placing the donor among the 310 or so seropositive members of the cohort. A peripheral blood sample was collected from each donor, and TCR beta sequencing was performed on peripheral blood mononuclear cells. The Qiagen DNeasy Blood Extraction Kit was used to extract genomic DNA from the blood cell samples.

This clone has a single count. The antigen it recognizes is unknown. One base away there is no much larger clone; base qualities are not given. Library preparation was by the immunoSEQ multiplex PCR assay. The multiplex PCR relied on a mix of 60 forward primers for TCR Vbeta segments and 13 reverse primers for TCR Jbeta segments. Amplification of the CDR3 region of rearranged TCR beta genes was performed with a multiplex PCR assay on genomic DNA. The amplified TCR beta libraries were sequenced on the Illumina HiSeq System as 87-base-pair reads. Per the source publication's procedure: A later analysis counted 65 million to 90 million unique TCR beta chains across the 666 repertoires, and approximately 11 million of these chains were shared by at least two donors. A nearest-neighbor algorithm error-corrected the raw reads and collapsed the reads into unique sequences, merging closely related sequences to remove PCR and sequencing errors. V, D and J gene segments were assigned by aligning CDR3 sequences to IMGT reference sequences. For a sequence to be retained, a match of at least six nucleotides was required to both a V gene segment and a J gene segment. A rearrangement was called productive if the CDR3 had no stop codons and remained in frame with V and J, and every other rearrangement was called non-productive. Following IMGT convention, CDR3 was defined as the stretch from the second conserved V-encoded cysteine up to the conserved J-encoded phenylalanine. The earlier analysis of a few hundred of the donors excluded any sequence lacking an unambiguous match to a single V gene segment. An earlier analysis of fewer than 750 of the donors classified V segments as functional when productive rearrangements were above 56.7% and as segregating when the standard deviation between donors was above 5%. A statistical classification framework was built to diagnose cytomegalovirus status from the catalog of TCR beta chain sequences. A later analysis assigned V and J genes by comparing TCR nucleotide sequences with IMGT/GENE-DB human TR gene sequences. Using the TCRdist pipeline, a later analysis assigned CDR3 sequences along with most-parsimonious VDJ recombination scenarios. In a later analysis, every TCR beta chain was defined by the combination of its CDR3 amino acid sequence and its V-gene family, and reads without a unique V-gene family were dropped. A later analysis removed 550 to 650 highly shared, low-generation-probability nucleotide sequences to deal with suspected cross-contamination and a sequencing artifact. For each public chain, a later analysis derived a clonal expansion index from normalized ranks of inferred template counts within each repertoire. In a later analysis, generation probabilities were computed using a VDJ recombination model fitted to out-of-frame rearrangements, and the results were checked against IGoR. In a later analysis, hypergeometric tests were used to score TCR-TCR, TCR-HLA and TCR-CMV co-occurrence, with a repertoire-size bias correction applied to TCR pairs. In a later analysis, false discovery rates were estimated by permuting HLA or CMV assignments 20 times. In a later analysis, co-occurring TCRs were grouped using DBSCAN, with TCRdist sequence similarity added in when clustering inside HLA-allele-positive subsets. Repertoires with fewer than 30,000 or more than 120,000 public chains, plus five repertoires with anomalous nucleotide sharing, were excluded from co-occurrence clustering. The table was pulled from immuneACCESS by TCRdb, which kept in-frame rearrangements only. Such tables lose some clones; where checked, under half of the loss comes from unresolved V genes, and the rest has no known cause. D and trimming come from the DNA, and the V and J calls and clone size come from that table. Present in this sample are about 190,000 clones, about 85% of which were seen just once. The ten largest clones capture roughly a tenth of the sample.

This sequence originates from a woman aged 45-65 years in good health and CMV-seropositive. This sequence uses TRBV19 and TRBJ1-4; the best D guess is TRBD1, with 5 bases matching. Sequenced material: PBMCs. Here is the DNA: TGTGCCAGTAGTCGGGGGAACGCTAATGAAAAACTGTTTTTT. Its translation is CASSRGNANEKLFF.